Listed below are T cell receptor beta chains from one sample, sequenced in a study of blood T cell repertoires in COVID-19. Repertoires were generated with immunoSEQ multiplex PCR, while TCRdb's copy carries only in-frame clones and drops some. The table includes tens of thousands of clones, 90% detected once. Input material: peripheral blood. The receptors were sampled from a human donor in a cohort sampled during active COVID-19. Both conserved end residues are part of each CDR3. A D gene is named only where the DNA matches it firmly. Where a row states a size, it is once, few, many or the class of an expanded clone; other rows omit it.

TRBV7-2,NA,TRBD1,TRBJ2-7,TGTGCCAGCAGCCGGGACAGGGGTTTGTACGAGCAGTACTTC,CASSRDRGLYEQYF
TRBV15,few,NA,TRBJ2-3,TGTGCCACCAGCGAGGGGGTAGAAACAGATACGCAGTATTTT,CATSEGVETDTQYF
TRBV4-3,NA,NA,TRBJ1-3,TGCGCCAGCAGCCCTCCTCCTTGCGATTTT,CASSPPPCDF
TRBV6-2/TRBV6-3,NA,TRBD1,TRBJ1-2,TGTGCCAGCAGTGACAGGGGGCTACGGGGCTACACCTTC,CASSDRGLRGYTF
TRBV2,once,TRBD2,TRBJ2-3,TGTGCCAGCAGTGCCGGGACTAGCGGGGGTTGGGAAGATACGCAGTATTTT,CASSAGTSGGWEDTQYF
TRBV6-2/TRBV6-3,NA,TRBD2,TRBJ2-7,TGTGCCAGCAGTTACGAACTAGCGGGCTCCTACGAGCAGTACTTC,CASSYELAGSYEQYF
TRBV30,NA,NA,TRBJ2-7,TGTGCCTGGAGTGTTAATTATTTCCCCTACGAGCAGTACTTC,CAWSVNYFPYEQYF
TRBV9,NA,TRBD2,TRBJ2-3,TGTGCCAGCAGACCCGGGACTAGCGGGATCACAGATACGCAGTATTTT,CASRPGTSGITDTQYF
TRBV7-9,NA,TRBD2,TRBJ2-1,TGTGCCAGCAGCTTAGCCGGGACTAGCGGGGGGCACGACAATGAGCAGTTCTTC,CASSLAGTSGGHDNEQFF
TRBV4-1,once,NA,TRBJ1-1,TGCGCCAGCAGCCAAGGCGACCCCATCCCGGGTACTGAAGCTTTCTTT,CASSQGDPIPGTEAFF
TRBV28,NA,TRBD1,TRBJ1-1,TGTGCCAGCAGTTCCGGACAGGGAATCGGTGAAGCTTTCTTT,CASSSGQGIGEAFF
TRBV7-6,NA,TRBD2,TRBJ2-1,TGTGCCAGCAGCATTCGGCCCGGGACTAGCGGGAGTGGTGAGCAGTTCTTC,CASSIRPGTSGSGEQFF
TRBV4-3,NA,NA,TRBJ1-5,TGCGCCAGCAGCCAAGATCGGCAGGGCAATCAGCCCCAGCATTTT,CASSQDRQGNQPQHF
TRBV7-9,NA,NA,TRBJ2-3,TGTGCCAGCAGCCCGACATCGCCCTTCACAGATACGCAGTATTTT,CASSPTSPFTDTQYF
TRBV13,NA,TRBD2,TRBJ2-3,TGTGCCAGCAGCCCTTTAGCGGGGTCAAACACAGATACGCAGTATTTT,CASSPLAGSNTDTQYF
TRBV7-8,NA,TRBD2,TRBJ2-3,TGTGCCAGCAGACCCGCTAGCGGCCGCACAGATACGCAGTATTTT,CASRPASGRTDTQYF
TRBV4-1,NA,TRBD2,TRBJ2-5,TGCGCCAGCAGCCAAGGTCTCCTAGCGGGAGAAGGTAGAGAGACCCAGTACTTC,CASSQGLLAGEGRETQYF
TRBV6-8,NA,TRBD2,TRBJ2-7,TGTGCCAGCAGTTCATTTTCCGGGACTAGCGGGAGAGGGAACGAGCAGTACTTC,CASSSFSGTSGRGNEQYF
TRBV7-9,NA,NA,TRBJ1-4,TGTGCCAGCAGTCCAGGTGGGGCAGGACGAAATGAAAAACTGTTTTTT,CASSPGGAGRNEKLFF
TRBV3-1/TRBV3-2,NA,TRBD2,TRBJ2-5,TGTGCCAGCAGCCAAGTTGGCGGGGGGGCCCGAGAGACCCAGTACTTC,CASSQVGGGARETQYF